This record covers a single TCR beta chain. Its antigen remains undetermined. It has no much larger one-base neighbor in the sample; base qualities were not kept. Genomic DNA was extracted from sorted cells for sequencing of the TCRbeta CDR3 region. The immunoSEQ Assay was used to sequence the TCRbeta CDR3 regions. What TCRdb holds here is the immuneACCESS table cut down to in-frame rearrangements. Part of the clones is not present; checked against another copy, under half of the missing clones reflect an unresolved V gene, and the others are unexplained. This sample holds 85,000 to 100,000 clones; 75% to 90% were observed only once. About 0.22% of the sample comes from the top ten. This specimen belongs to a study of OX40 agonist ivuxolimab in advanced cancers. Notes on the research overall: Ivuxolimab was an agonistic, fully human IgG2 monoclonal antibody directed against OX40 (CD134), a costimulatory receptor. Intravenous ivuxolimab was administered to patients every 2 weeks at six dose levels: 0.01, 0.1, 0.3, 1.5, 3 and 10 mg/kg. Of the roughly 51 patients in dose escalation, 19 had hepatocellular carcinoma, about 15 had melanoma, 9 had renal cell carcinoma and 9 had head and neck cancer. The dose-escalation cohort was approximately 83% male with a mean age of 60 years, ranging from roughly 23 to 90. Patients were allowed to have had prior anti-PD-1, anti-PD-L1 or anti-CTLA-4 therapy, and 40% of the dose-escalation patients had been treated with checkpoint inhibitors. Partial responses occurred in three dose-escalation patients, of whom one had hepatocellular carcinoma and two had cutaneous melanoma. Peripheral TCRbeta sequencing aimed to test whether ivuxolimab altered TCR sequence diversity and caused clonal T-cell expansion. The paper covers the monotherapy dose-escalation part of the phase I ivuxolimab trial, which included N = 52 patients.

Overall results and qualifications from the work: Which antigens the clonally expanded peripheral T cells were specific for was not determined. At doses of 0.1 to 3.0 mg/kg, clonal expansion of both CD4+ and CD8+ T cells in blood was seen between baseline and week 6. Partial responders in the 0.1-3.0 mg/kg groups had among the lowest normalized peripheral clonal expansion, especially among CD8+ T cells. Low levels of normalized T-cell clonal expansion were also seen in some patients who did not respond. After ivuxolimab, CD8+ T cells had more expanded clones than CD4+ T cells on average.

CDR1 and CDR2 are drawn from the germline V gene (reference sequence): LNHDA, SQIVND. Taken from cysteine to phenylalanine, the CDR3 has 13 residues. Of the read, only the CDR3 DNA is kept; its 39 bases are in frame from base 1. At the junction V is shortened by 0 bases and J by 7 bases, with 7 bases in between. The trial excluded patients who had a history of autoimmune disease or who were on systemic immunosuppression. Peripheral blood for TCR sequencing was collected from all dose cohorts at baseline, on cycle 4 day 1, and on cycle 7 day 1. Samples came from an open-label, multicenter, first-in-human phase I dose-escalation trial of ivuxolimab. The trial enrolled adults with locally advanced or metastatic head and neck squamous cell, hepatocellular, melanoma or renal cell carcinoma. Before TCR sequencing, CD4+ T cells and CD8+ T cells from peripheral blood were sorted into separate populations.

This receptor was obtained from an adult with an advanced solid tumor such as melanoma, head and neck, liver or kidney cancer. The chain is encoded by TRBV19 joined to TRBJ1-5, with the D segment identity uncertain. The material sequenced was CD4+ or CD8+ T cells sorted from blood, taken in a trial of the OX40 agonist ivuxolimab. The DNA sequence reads TGTGCCAGTAGTATAGAAAGGGAACAGCCCCAGCATTTT. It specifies CASSIEREQPQHF.